Listed below are T cell receptor beta chains from one sample, sequenced in a study of blood T cell repertoires in COVID-19. Profiled with immunoSEQ multiplex PCR; TCRdb holds only in-frame clones, not every one. Counted here are around 100,000 clones, approximately 89% occurring once; the ten biggest clones make up 17%. What was sequenced was peripheral blood. The receptor source for this set is a woman aged 80 or over in a cohort sampled during active COVID-19. The CDR3 runs from the conserved cysteine through the conserved F or W. The D gene is left open where the match is weak. Not all rows give a size; the values are once, few, many and, for expanded clones, a class.

TRBJ1-4	NA	TRBV5-1	NA	CASSPDTVANEKLFF	TGCGCCAGCAGCCCGGACACGGTGGCTAATGAAAAACTGTTTTTT
TRBJ2-1	NA	TRBV7-3	TRBD2	CASSLVPAGSSYNEQFF	TGTGCCAGCAGCTTAGTTCCAGCGGGGTCGTCATACAATGAGCAGTTCTTC
TRBJ2-1	few	TRBV28	TRBD2	CASRGLAGRPNEQFF	TGTGCCAGCAGGGGTTTAGCGGGTCGACCCAATGAGCAGTTCTTC
TRBJ2-1	NA	TRBV5-1	TRBD1	CASRGDRNYNEQFF	TGCGCCAGCAGGGGGGACAGAAACTACAATGAGCAGTTCTTC
TRBJ1-5	NA	TRBV7-3	NA	CASSLTMGQPQHF	TGTGCCAGCAGCTTAACTATGGGCCAGCCCCAGCATTTT
TRBJ2-3	NA	TRBV7-7	TRBD2	CASSLGLKAGDTQYF	TGTGCTAGCAGCTTAGGACTCAAAGCGGGGGATACGCAGTATTTT
TRBJ1-4	few	TRBV6-2/TRBV6-3	NA	CASSRLSDEKLFF	TGTGCCAGCAGTAGACTGAGCGATGAAAAACTGTTTTTT
TRBJ2-2	NA	TRBV7-9	TRBD1	CASSYGTGYGELFF	TGTGCCAGCAGCTACGGGACAGGGTACGGGGAGCTGTTTTTT
TRBJ2-5	NA	TRBV5-1	TRBD1	CASSLVTGGRQETQYF	TGCGCCAGCAGCTTGGTGACAGGGGGCCGGCAAGAGACCCAGTACTTC
TRBJ1-1	NA	TRBV11-3	NA	CASRGESPEAFF	TGTGCCAGCAGGGGCGAGTCGCCCGAAGCTTTCTTT
TRBJ1-2	NA	TRBV7-2	NA	CASSLGVENYGYTF	TGTGCCAGCAGCTTAGGAGTAGAAAACTATGGCTACACCTTC
TRBJ2-7	NA	TRBV18	TRBD1	CASSPPGQGYEQYF	TGTGCCAGCTCACCACCGGGACAGGGTTACGAGCAGTACTTC
TRBJ2-7	NA	TRBV21-1	NA	CASSKDGLAGESSYEQYF	TGTGCCAGCAGCAAAGACGGGCTAGCGGGGGAGAGCTCCTACGAGCAGTACTTC
TRBJ2-7	NA	TRBV28	NA	CASSSYDSRSYEQYF	TGTGCCAGCAGTTCCTATGACAGCCGATCCTACGAGCAGTACTTC
TRBJ1-2	NA	TRBV3-1/TRBV3-2	NA	CASSQGGSGYTF	TGTGCCAGCAGCCAAGGCGGAAGTGGCTACACCTTC
TRBJ1-1	NA	TRBV4-1	NA	CASSQGWVGDVEAFF	TGCGCCAGCAGCCAAGGATGGGTAGGGGATGTTGAAGCTTTCTTT